This TCR beta chain is drawn from a study of blood T cell repertoires in COVID-19. Trimming took off 2 bases at V and 6 bases at J, with 9 bases between the two ends. Germline V CDR1 and CDR2: SGHKS, YYEKEE (reference sequence). The CDR3 spans 13 residues. The repertoire was sequenced with immunoSEQ multiplex PCR; TCRdb's copy has only in-frame clones and lacks some. The profile shows approximately 120,000 clones, 69% of them singletons. This clone was recorded many times. The V call is TRBV5-5, the J call TRBJ1-3; weak D call: TRBD1 (6 bases). The sample comprised peripheral blood. The receptor was derived from a woman between 65 and 79 years old with acute or convalescent COVID-19. The DNA of the CDR3 is TGTGCCAGCAGCTTACAGGGCGAAAACACCATATATTTT. Residues: CASSLQGENTIYF.